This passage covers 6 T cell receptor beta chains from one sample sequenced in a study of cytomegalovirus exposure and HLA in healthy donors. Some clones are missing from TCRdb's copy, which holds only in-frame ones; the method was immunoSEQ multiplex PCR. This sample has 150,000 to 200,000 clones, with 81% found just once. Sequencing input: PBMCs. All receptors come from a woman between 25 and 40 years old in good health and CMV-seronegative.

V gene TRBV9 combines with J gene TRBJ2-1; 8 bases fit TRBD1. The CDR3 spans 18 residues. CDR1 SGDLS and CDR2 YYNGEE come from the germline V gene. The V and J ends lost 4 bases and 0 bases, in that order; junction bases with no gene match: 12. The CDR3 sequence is CASSFRGRDSLSYNEQFF. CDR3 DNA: TGTGCCAGCAGCTTCAGGGGGCGGGACTCCCTCTCCTACAATGAGCAGTTCTTC.

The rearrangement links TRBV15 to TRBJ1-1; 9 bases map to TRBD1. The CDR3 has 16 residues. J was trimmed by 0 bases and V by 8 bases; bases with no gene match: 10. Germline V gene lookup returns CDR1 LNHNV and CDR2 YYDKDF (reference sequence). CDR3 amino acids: CATLDRGRGMNTEAFF. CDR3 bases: TGTGCCACCCTGGACAGGGGACGTGGGATGAACACTGAAGCTTTCTTT.

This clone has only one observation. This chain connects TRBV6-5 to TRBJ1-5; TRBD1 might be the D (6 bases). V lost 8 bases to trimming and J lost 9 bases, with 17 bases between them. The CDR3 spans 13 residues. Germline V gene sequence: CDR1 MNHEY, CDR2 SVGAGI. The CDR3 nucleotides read TGTGCCAGCGCACGGATACAGGGTCCGCCCCAGCATTTT. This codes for CASARIQGPPQHF.

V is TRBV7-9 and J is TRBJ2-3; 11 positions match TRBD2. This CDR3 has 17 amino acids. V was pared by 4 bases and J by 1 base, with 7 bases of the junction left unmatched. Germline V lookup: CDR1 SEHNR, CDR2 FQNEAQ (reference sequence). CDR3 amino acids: CASSSRLGLAGTDTQYF. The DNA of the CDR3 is TGTGCCAGCAGCTCCCGGCTGGGACTAGCGGGCACAGATACGCAGTATTTT.

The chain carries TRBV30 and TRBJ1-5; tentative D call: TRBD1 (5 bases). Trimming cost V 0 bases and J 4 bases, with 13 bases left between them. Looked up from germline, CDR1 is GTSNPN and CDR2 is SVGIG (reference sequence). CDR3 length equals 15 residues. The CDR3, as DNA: TGTGCCTGGAGTGTATCGTGGGCAGGGAATCAGCCCCAGCATTTT. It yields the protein CAWSVSWAGNQPQHF.

Written as DNA, the CDR3 is TGTGCCAGCAGCCCCTACGACAGTACCCTCTATGGCTACACCTTC. This sequence encodes CASSPYDSTLYGYTF. The chain combines TRBV11-2 with TRBJ1-2; weak D call: TRBD1 (5 bases). Germline CDR1 and CDR2: SGHAT and FQNNGV. The CDR3 runs 15 residues. Trimming took 5 bases from V and 4 from J, leaving 17 bases between them.